The 22 T cell receptor beta chains below come from one sample, sequenced in a study of T cell clonotyping in hematopoietic cell transplantation. Noted time point: recipient sample about 28 days before transplant, after cytoreduction. The repertoire was sequenced with immunoSEQ multiplex PCR; TCRdb's copy has only in-frame clones and lacks some. Of tens of thousands of clones listed, 90% to 97% are singletons. Here the sequenced sample was peripheral blood mononuclear cells, taken before stem cell transplant. All receptors come from a woman aged 45-65 years with acute myeloid leukemia. Some clones in this sample may be carry-over from other donors' samples.

This clone was seen a single time. The chain has TRBV6-1 and TRBJ2-5, with 7 bases lining up with TRBD2. The V gene end was trimmed by 2 bases and the J gene end by 4 bases; junction bases not matched to a gene: 7. The CDR3 sequence is 15 residues long. Germline V gene sequence: CDR1 MNHNS, CDR2 SASEGT. As DNA, the CDR3 is TGTGCCAGCAGTGAAATGGCCGCGGGAGTAGAGACCCAGTACTTC. The encoded protein is CASSEMAAGVETQYF.

J is TRBJ2-2 and V is TRBV14, with D tentatively TRBD2 (6 bases). Deletions cut 0 bases from V and 3 bases from J, with 11 bases between. Germline CDR1 SGHDN, CDR2 FVKESK. This CDR3 contains 16 residues. The CDR3 is CASSQDRGGYTGELFF. CDR3 nucleotide sequence: TGTGCCAGCAGCCAAGATCGTGGGGGGTACACCGGGGAGCTGTTTTTT.

The CDR3 sequence: CSVEGGGNTIYF. The CDR3 DNA follows: TGCAGCGTTGAGGGCGGTGGAAACACCATATATTTT. This rearrangement joins TRBV29-1 to TRBJ1-3; D is unresolved. The germline V and J ends were trimmed by 3 bases and 3 bases, with 6 bases remaining between them. Germline loops: CDR1 SQVTM, CDR2 ANQGSEA. CDR3 length: 12 amino acids.

This rearrangement joins TRBV2 to TRBJ2-6, with D perhaps TRBD2 (6 bases). Germline lookup yields CDR1 SNHLY and CDR2 FYNNEI. The CDR3 contains 16 residues. V was cut by 7 bases and J by 2 bases, with 15 bases left in between. The CDR3 DNA follows: TGTGCCAGCACCAAGGAGGGGATCGCTGGGGCCAACGTCCTGACTTTC. This encodes CASTKEGIAGANVLTF.

The chain carries TRBV2 and TRBJ2-7; D unresolved. In germline, CDR1 is SNHLY, CDR2 FYNNEI. The CDR3 contains 15 residues. Trimming cost V 3 bases and J 1 base, with 13 bases left between them. This CDR3 is CASSDATRVSYEQYF. CDR3 nucleotide sequence: TGTGCCAGCAGTGATGCGACAAGGGTTTCCTACGAGCAGTACTTC.

V and J are TRBV19 and TRBJ2-4, with TRBD2 as a possible D gene (5 bases). The ends were cut back, 2 bases at V and 1 base at J, with 12 bases in the middle. This CDR3 comprises 16 residues. Germline V CDR1 and CDR2: LNHDA, SQIVND (reference sequence). CDR3 sequence reads: CASSILSGVAKNIQYF. The DNA for the CDR3 is TGTGCCAGTAGTATACTGAGCGGAGTCGCCAAAAACATTCAGTACTTC.

The CDR3 spells CASSLRDNEQFF. The CDR3 DNA sequence: TGTGCCAGCAGTTTAAGGGACAATGAGCAGTTCTTC. The V call is TRBV11-3, the J call TRBJ2-1; D uncertain. V was cut by 6 bases and J by 5 bases, with 8 bases left in between. The germline gives CDR1 SGHNT, CDR2 YENEEA. CDR3 length: 12 residues. The whole variable domain, filled in from reference TRBV11-3 and TRBJ2-1, reads EAGVVQSPRYKIIEKKQPVAFWCNPISGHNTLYWYLQNLGQGPELLIRYENEEAVDDSQLPKDRFSAERLKGVDSTLKIQPAELGDSAVYLCASSLRDNEQFFGPGTRLTVL.

CDR3 nucleotides: TGTGCCACCAGCAGAGATCGGCTGGAGGCAGGTCGGTACGAGCAGTACTTC. Translation gives CATSRDRLEAGRYEQYF. The chain links TRBV15 to TRBJ2-7; D possibly corresponds to TRBD2 (5 bases). V shed 0 bases and J shed 4 bases, with 19 bases lying between them. Germline V gene sequence: CDR1 LNHNV, CDR2 YYDKDF (reference sequence). The CDR3 has 17 residues.

The genes are TRBV6-6 and TRBJ1-2; D perhaps matches TRBD1 (6 bases). The V gene lost 2 bases and the J gene lost 8 bases, with 12 bases spanning the gap. The germline gives CDR1 MNHNY, CDR2 SVGAGI (reference sequence). The CDR3 runs to 13 residues. The CDR3 sequence is CASSYRTEGGYTF. CDR3 bases: TGTGCCAGCAGTTACAGGACAGAGGGCGGCTACACCTTC.

The chain has TRBV28 and TRBJ1-2; TRBD1 matches at 7 bases. The CDR3 extends over 12 amino acids. V lost 6 bases to trimming and J lost 10 bases; unmatched junction nucleotides: 8. Germline CDR1 MDHEN, CDR2 SYDVKM. CDR3 residues: CASRTGKGHYTF. Here the CDR3 DNA reads TGTGCCAGCAGGACAGGGAAGGGCCACTACACCTTC.

The genes are TRBV30 and TRBJ2-7; 11 nucleotides line up with TRBD1. Germline V gives CDR1 GTSNPN, CDR2 SVGIG (reference sequence). V gave up 5 bases and J gave up 4 bases; unmatched junction bases: 1. CDR3 length: 12 residues. This CDR3 is CAWGTGGYEQYF. The CDR3 bases are TGTGCCTGGGGGACAGGGGGTTACGAGCAGTACTTC.

The chain employs TRBV2 and TRBJ2-7, with D uncertain. The CDR3 is 11 amino acids. The V gene's germline CDR1 is SNHLY and CDR2 FYNNEI. The V gene lost 10 bases and the J gene lost 3 bases, with 10 bases spanning the gap. The CDR3 loop reads CATSLGYEQYF. CDR3 bases: TGTGCCACCTCGTTAGGCTACGAGCAGTACTTC. The full variable domain, in which reference TRBV2 and TRBJ2-7 provide the parts outside the CDR3, is EPEVTQTPSHQVTQMGQEVILRCVPISNHLYFYWYRQILGQKVEFLVSFYNNEISEKSEIFDDQFSVERPDGSNFTLKIRSTKLEDSAMYFCATSLGYEQYFGPGTRLTVT.

The chain uses TRBV16 and TRBJ1-5; 7 bases fit TRBD1. The CDR3 runs to 17 residues. CDR1 is KGHSY and CDR2 is FQNENV in the germline V gene. V lost 4 bases, J lost 0 bases, and 9 bases stayed unmatched. Here the CDR3 reads CASSRGQSVYSNQPQHF. CDR3 sequence (DNA): TGTGCCAGCAGCCGGGGACAGTCCGTATATAGCAATCAGCCCCAGCATTTT.

The chain employs TRBV30 and TRBJ2-7; the match to TRBD1 covers 8 bases. The germline gives CDR1 GTSNPN, CDR2 SVGIG (reference sequence). The CDR3 covers 11 residues. With V trimmed by 7 bases and J by 2 bases, 1 base remained unmatched. CDR3 sequence reads: CASQGAYEQYF. In DNA, the CDR3 is TGTGCCTCACAGGGGGCCTACGAGCAGTACTTC.

As for this clone: Other DNA sequences within the sample encode an identical CDR3. The chain links TRBV30 to TRBJ1-5; D not certain. The CDR3 contains 12 residues. Trimming pared 0 bases from V and 5 bases from J, leaving 5 bases between. The germline CDR1 and CDR2 sequences are GTSNPN and SVGIG (reference sequence). The CDR3 spells CAWSVEDQPQHF. The CDR3 DNA reads TGTGCCTGGAGTGTAGAGGATCAGCCCCAGCATTTT.

In its sample, this clone was seen a few times. The V call is TRBV11-2, the J call TRBJ2-5; the D is unclear. The CDR3 has 13 amino acids. CDR1 and CDR2 (germline): SGHAT, FQNNGV. V lost 5 bases and J 5 bases, leaving 12 bases between the germline ends. The chain's CDR3 is CASSPVDRETQYF. The CDR3 bases are TGTGCCAGCAGCCCTGTCGATAGGGAGACCCAGTACTTC.

This clone has just one count. V is TRBV2 and J is TRBJ1-6; 8 bases are a match to TRBD1. The J segment lost 5 bases and the V segment lost 7 bases, leaving 4 bases of the junction unmatched. This CDR3 spans 14 amino acids. Germline V gives CDR1 SNHLY, CDR2 FYNNEI. CDR3 region: CASNRQGNNSPLHF. In DNA form, the CDR3 reads TGTGCCAGCAACCGACAGGGGAATAATTCACCCCTCCACTTT.

V and J are TRBV28 and TRBJ2-7, with D maybe TRBD2 (5 bases). CDR1 and CDR2 from the germline V gene are MDHEN and SYDVKM. The CDR3 length is 14 residues. Deletions cut 1 base from V and 3 bases from J, with 10 bases between. DNA for the CDR3: TGTGCCAGCAGTTTATTAGAGGGTCGCTACGAGCAGTACTTC. This codes for CASSLLEGRYEQYF.

This rearrangement joins TRBV14 to TRBJ2-7, with 13 bases identical to TRBD2. Germline V CDR1 and CDR2: SGHDN, FVKESK. CDR3 length: 16 residues. Losses at the gene ends were 4 bases for V and 4 bases for J; bases not matched to a gene: 7. This chain's CDR3 is CASSPPGLAGRYEQYF. The DNA for the CDR3 is TGTGCCAGCAGCCCCCCGGGACTAGCGGGGAGGTACGAGCAGTACTTC.

This clone appeared a single time. V is TRBV5-6 and J is TRBJ1-2; tentative D call: TRBD1 (5 bases). CDR1 is SGHDT, CDR2 YYEEEE, per germline. This CDR3 spans 13 amino acids. Trimming cost V 3 bases and J 4 bases, with 10 bases left between them. CDR3 bases: TGTGCCAGCAGCTCCGACAGACTCTATGGCTACACCTTC. Amino acids: CASSSDRLYGYTF. Complete variable domain (other parts from reference TRBV5-6 and TRBJ1-2): DAGVTQSPTHLIKTRGQQVTLRCSPKSGHDTVSWYQQALGQGPQFIFQYYEEEERQRGNFPDRFSGHQFPNYSSELNVNALLLGDSALYLCASSSDRLYGYTFGSGTRLTVV.

J is TRBJ1-1 and V is TRBV7-8; the D gene is possibly TRBD1 (5 bases). The CDR3 has 15 amino acids. CDR1 is SGHVS and CDR2 is FQNEAQ in the germline V gene. Trimming pared 4 bases from V and 0 bases from J, leaving 12 bases between. For the CDR3, the DNA is TGTGCCAGCAGCTCCCCCGGGGGAATGAACACTGAAGCTTTCTTT. Translating gives CASSSPGGMNTEAFF.

In its sample, this clone was seen once. This chain connects TRBV6-1 to TRBJ2-5, with 8 bases that match TRBD2. The CDR3 runs to 15 residues. The germline V gene has CDR1 MNHNS and CDR2 SASEGT. V was pared by 2 bases and J by 5 bases, with 7 bases of the junction left unmatched. The CDR3 coding sequence is TGTGCCAGCAGTGAATTGGGACTAGGAGGGGAGACCCAGTACTTC. This codes for CASSELGLGGETQYF.